A single sample gave rise to the 26 T cell receptor beta chains below, sequenced in a study of beta chain features in type 1 diabetes. Reverse transcription of all isolated RNA meant that expressed TCRB transcripts were sequenced. Only in-frame clones appear in the TCRdb table, and some are missing; sequencing was by immunoSEQ multiplex PCR. The sample carries around 300,000 clones, around 7.3% recorded once. The material sequenced was central memory CD4+ T cells from blood. These receptors all stem from a woman between 18 and 30 years old in good health.

CDR3 sequence: CASRVRTSSNQPQHF. CDR3 DNA: TGTGCCAGCCGCGTGAGGACCTCAAGCAATCAGCCCCAGCATTTT. The V gene is TRBV6-6, the J gene TRBJ1-5; D uncertain. Per the germline V gene, CDR1 is MNHNY and CDR2 is SVGAGI (reference sequence). This CDR3 comprises 15 residues. The ends were cut back, 8 bases at V and 1 base at J, with 15 bases in the middle.

This clone was counted at least ten times. This chain connects TRBV10-3 to TRBJ2-1; 7 bases fit TRBD2. This CDR3 has 12 amino acids. Trimming removed 9 bases from V and 5 bases from J; junction bases left unmatched: 4. Germline lookup yields CDR1 ENHRY and CDR2 SYGVKD. This CDR3 reads CAIGRGHNEQFF. The CDR3 bases are TGTGCCATTGGGAGGGGTCACAATGAGCAGTTCTTC.

J is TRBJ1-3 and V is TRBV7-9; D may be TRBD1 (5 bases). The V gene's germline CDR1 is SEHNR and CDR2 FQNEAQ (reference sequence). This CDR3 has 14 amino acids. V was clipped by 5 bases and J by 0 bases, with 8 bases between them. The CDR3 coding sequence is TGTGCCAGCAGCCGAGGGGACTCTGGAAACACCATATATTTT. Residues: CASSRGDSGNTIYF.

This clone was recorded a few times. The chain recombines TRBV5-4 with TRBJ2-6; D is perhaps TRBD1 or TRBD2 (5 bases each). Trimming took 2 bases from V and 4 from J, leaving 13 bases between them. The CDR3 contains 16 residues. The germline V gene has CDR1 SGHNT and CDR2 YYREEE (reference sequence). The CDR3 loop is CASSFFGGSGANVLTF. The CDR3, as DNA: TGTGCCAGCAGCTTTTTTGGGGGATCCGGGGCCAACGTCCTGACTTTC. Filled out from reference TRBV5-4 and TRBJ2-6, the complete variable domain reads ETGVTQSPTHLIKTRGQQVTLRCSSQSGHNTVSWYQQALGQGPQFIFQYYREEENGRGNFPPRFSGLQFPNYSSELNVNALELDDSALYLCASSFFGGSGANVLTFGAGSRLTVL.

The chain recombines TRBV29-1 with TRBJ2-5, with D tentatively TRBD2 (6 bases). The CDR3 is 15 residues long. Trimming left V 2 bases short and J 4 bases short, with 17 bases between. CDR1 SQVTM and CDR2 ANQGSEA come from the germline V gene. The CDR3: CSVETPGGSLETQYF. In DNA form, the CDR3 reads TGCAGCGTTGAAACCCCCGGAGGGTCGTTAGAGACCCAGTACTTC.

This clone has only a few counts. This chain joins TRBV5-4 and TRBJ2-5, with 9 bases lining up with TRBD1. Trimming took 0 bases from V and 4 from J; bases not matched to a gene: 10. In germline, CDR1 is SGHNT, CDR2 YYREEE (reference sequence). The CDR3 has 17 amino acids. CDR3 DNA sequence: TGTGCCAGCAGCTTGGCCGCGACGACAGGGGGACGAGAGACCCAGTACTTC. Its protein is CASSLAATTGGRETQYF.

The DNA for the CDR3 is TGTGCCAGCAGTTCCCGGGCGGGGTCAAGGTTCTACGAGCAGTACGTC. The encoded protein is CASSSRAGSRFYEQYV. The rearrangement uses TRBV5-6 and TRBJ2-7; a weak D match, TRBD2 (6 bases). The CDR3 has 16 amino acids. V lost 5 bases and J 3 bases, leaving 21 bases between the germline ends. Looked up from germline, CDR1 is SGHDT and CDR2 is YYEEEE.

This clone was recorded a few times. The CDR3 loop reads CAWNAVGTGMSLEAFF. As DNA, the CDR3 is TGTGCCTGGAATGCCGTTGGGACAGGAATGAGCCTTGAAGCTTTCTTT. V usage is TRBV30 and J usage is TRBJ1-1; TRBD1 aligns across 8 bases. The CDR3 has 16 residues. The germline CDR1 and CDR2 sequences are GTSNPN and SVGIG (reference sequence). V lost 4 bases and J lost 7; bases outside the gene matches: 17.

The CDR3 DNA is TGTGCCAGCAGCCAAATGGGACAGAGCTACAATGAGCAGTTCTTC. Its protein is CASSQMGQSYNEQFF. The chain couples TRBV11-2 to TRBJ2-1; 7 bases align to TRBD1. The CDR3 covers 15 residues. Germline V CDR1 and CDR2: SGHAT, FQNNGV. J gave up 3 bases and V 5 bases, and 7 bases lay outside the gene matches.

This chain's CDR3 is CASSGGTAVYNEQFF. The CDR3 region has the DNA TGTGCCAGCAGCGGGGGTACAGCGGTCTACAATGAGCAGTTCTTC. The J gene is TRBJ2-1, the V gene TRBV9; D is possibly TRBD2 (5 bases). V lost 3 bases and J 3 bases, leaving 13 bases between the germline ends. Germline CDR1 is SGDLS and CDR2 is YYNGEE. The CDR3 is 15 residues long.

The chain employs TRBV29-1 and TRBJ2-5; D might be TRBD1 (5 bases). Germline CDR1 reads SQVTM; CDR2 reads ANQGSEA. Trimming cost V 5 bases and J 3 bases, with 13 bases left between them. The CDR3 is 13 residues long. Written as DNA, the CDR3 is TGCAGCGTTCAAAAGGGGTGGGAAGAGACCCAGTACTTC. Amino acids: CSVQKGWEETQYF.

This chain uses TRBV7-9 with TRBJ1-1; 12 nucleotides match TRBD1. CDR1 is SEHNR and CDR2 is FQNEAQ in the germline V gene (reference sequence). J gave up 5 bases and V 7 bases, and 17 bases lay outside the gene matches. The CDR3 is made up of 18 amino acids. In DNA, the CDR3 is TGTGCCAGCACCTTCGGGATAGGGACAGGGGGCCTGAGTACTGAAGCTTTCTTT. Residues: CASTFGIGTGGLSTEAFF.

V is TRBV6-1 and J is TRBJ1-3, with a tentative D call TRBD1 (5 bases). Per the germline V gene, CDR1 is MNHNS and CDR2 is SASEGT. The CDR3 extends over 14 amino acids. V dropped 8 bases and J dropped 0 bases, with 11 bases sitting between them. The CDR3 here is CASFRQSSGNTIYF. CDR3 DNA: TGTGCCAGCTTCAGACAGAGCTCTGGAAACACCATATATTTT.

The CDR3 DNA reads TGTGCCAGCAGCTTAATAGCGGGAGAAGGGGAGCTGTTTTTT. It encodes CASSLIAGEGELFF. The chain uses TRBV7-3 and TRBJ2-2, with TRBD2 matching over 9 bases. With 1 base clipped from V and 8 bases from J, the junction kept 2 bases outside the gene matches. This CDR3 comprises 14 residues. Germline CDR1 and CDR2: SGHTA and FQGTGA.

The rearrangement links TRBV7-2 to TRBJ2-3; 14 positions agree with TRBD2. This CDR3 has 18 amino acids. Per germline, CDR1 SGHTA and CDR2 FQGNSA. V lost 2 bases, J lost 1 base, and 5 bases stayed unmatched. The chain's CDR3 is CASSLPQGLAGGTDTQYF. The DNA of the CDR3 is TGTGCCAGCAGCTTACCCCAGGGACTAGCGGGGGGCACAGATACGCAGTATTTT. Looking up the rest from reference TRBV7-2 and TRBJ2-3 gives the full variable domain: GAGVSQSPSNKVTEKGKDVELRCDPISGHTALYWYRQSLGQGLEFLIYFQGNSAPDKSGLPSDRFSAERTGGSVSTLTIQRTQQEDSAVYLCASSLPQGLAGGTDTQYFGPGTRLTVL.

The chain has TRBV9 and TRBJ2-3, with 7 nucleotides matching TRBD2. Trimming removed 4 bases from V and 0 bases from J; junction bases left unmatched: 8. The CDR3 is made up of 16 amino acids. Germline assignment: CDR1 SGDLS and CDR2 YYNGEE. This chain's CDR3 is CASSRRAGPSTDTQYF. CDR3 nucleotide sequence: TGTGCCAGCAGCCGCCGAGCGGGGCCTAGCACAGATACGCAGTATTTT.

The V call is TRBV7-2, the J call TRBJ2-5; possibly TRBD1 for D (6 bases). The CDR3 is 14 residues long. The V end lost 4 bases, the J end lost 3 bases, and 12 bases lay between the germline ends. Germline CDR1 reads SGHTA; CDR2 reads FQGNSA. For the CDR3, the DNA is TGTGCCAGCAGCTCACGCGGACAGAAAGAGACCCAGTACTTC. Protein product: CASSSRGQKETQYF.

This clone was counted many times. The V gene is TRBV14, the J gene TRBJ1-3, with 7 positions matching TRBD1. Germline V gene sequence: CDR1 SGHDN, CDR2 FVKESK. With 5 bases clipped from V and 4 bases from J, the junction kept 2 bases outside the gene matches. The CDR3 has 13 residues. CDR3 bases: TGTGCCAGCAGCTACAGGGGCGGAAACACCATATATTTT. It specifies CASSYRGGNTIYF.

The chain couples TRBV4-3 to TRBJ2-3, with TRBD2 identical over 10 bases. The CDR3 loop spans 15 amino acids. V lost 5 bases and J lost 2; bases outside the gene matches: 4. Germline V CDR1 and CDR2: LGHNA, YSLEER. The CDR3 DNA follows: TGCGCCAGCAGCAAGCTAGCGGGAGACACAGATACGCAGTATTTT. Amino acid sequence: CASSKLAGDTDTQYF.

This clone has only a few counts. This chain uses TRBV7-2 with TRBJ2-2; D is undetermined. V was trimmed by 6 bases and J by 0 bases, leaving 14 bases between them. The germline V gene encodes CDR1 SGHTA and CDR2 FQGNSA. The CDR3 extends over 16 amino acids. This CDR3 is CASSRVALTNTGELFF. DNA for the CDR3: TGTGCCAGCAGTCGCGTGGCGCTAACGAACACCGGGGAGCTGTTTTTT. Looking up the rest from reference TRBV7-2 and TRBJ2-2 gives the full variable domain: GAGVSQSPSNKVTEKGKDVELRCDPISGHTALYWYRQSLGQGLEFLIYFQGNSAPDKSGLPSDRFSAERTGGSVSTLTIQRTQQEDSAVYLCASSRVALTNTGELFFGEGSRLTVL.

The rearrangement links TRBV10-2 to TRBJ1-5; D call uncertain. The length of the CDR3 is 14 residues. With 2 bases removed from V and 1 base from J, the gap between germline ends came to 6 bases. Germline V gene sequence: CDR1 WSHSY, CDR2 SAAADI. The CDR3 DNA is TGCGCCAGCAGTGAGCGGCAGAGCAATCAGCCCCAGCATTTT. It codes for CASSERQSNQPQHF.

In this sample, this clone turned up a few times. The chain recombines TRBV2 with TRBJ1-5, with D unclear. The germline CDR1 and CDR2 sequences are SNHLY and FYNNEI. V was pared by 7 bases and J by 5 bases, with 12 bases between. The CDR3 is 13 amino acids. The CDR3 bases are TGTGCCAGCACCTCGAGTAGGGATCAGCCCCAGCATTTT. It is translated as CASTSSRDQPQHF.

This rearrangement joins TRBV7-2 to TRBJ2-7; 9 bases line up with TRBD1. V lost 1 base, J lost 6 bases, and 7 bases stayed unmatched. Germline V gene lookup returns CDR1 SGHTA and CDR2 FQGNSA. CDR3 length equals 15 residues. CDR3 DNA: TGTGCCAGCAGCTTAGACCCGGGACAGGGTAGCGAGCAGTACGTC. Encoded protein: CASSLDPGQGSEQYV.

The chain is built from TRBV18 and TRBJ1-1; possible D gene TRBD1, 5 bases. Germline V gives CDR1 KGHSH, CDR2 LQKENI. V was shortened by 7 bases and J by 0 bases, with 9 bases between the two germline ends. The CDR3 consists of 13 residues. The CDR3 sequence: CASWTSMNTEAFF. In nucleotides, the CDR3 is TGTGCCAGCTGGACATCCATGAACACTGAAGCTTTCTTT.

The chain links TRBV4-2 to TRBJ2-1; 13 bases fit TRBD2. This CDR3 comprises 17 residues. Trimming cost V 4 bases and J 4 bases; bases outside gene matches: 7. CDR1 and CDR2 (germline): LGHNA, YNFKEQ. CDR3 in DNA: TGTGCCAGCAGCCCTAGACTAGCGGGGGGCACATACAATGAGCAGTTCTTC. As protein: CASSPRLAGGTYNEQFF.

The chain has TRBV28 and TRBJ1-1; 10 positions match TRBD1. The V segment lost 4 bases and the J segment 2 bases; nucleotides outside the gene matches: 7. This CDR3 contains 16 residues. The germline V gene encodes CDR1 MDHEN and CDR2 SYDVKM. The DNA of the CDR3 is TGTGCCAGCAGTTGGCGGACAGGGGGACACAACACTGAAGCTTTCTTT. Translated: CASSWRTGGHNTEAFF.